Following are 21 T cell receptor beta chains from one sample sequenced in a study of T cell clonotyping in hematopoietic cell transplantation. Here immunoSEQ multiplex PCR was the method, and the copy in TCRdb shows in-frame clones only, minus some. The sample holds some 6,000 clones, around 90% seen once. Sequenced material: peripheral blood mononuclear cells, taken 100 days after allogeneic stem cell transplant. All receptors derive from a male patient aged 40-50 years who had an allogeneic stem cell transplant from an unrelated donor, so the T cells may come from the graft donor. Some clones in this sample may be carry-over from other donors' samples.

The chain couples TRBV30 to TRBJ1-1, with D possibly TRBD1 on 6 matching bases. In germline, CDR1 is GTSNPN, CDR2 SVGIG (reference sequence). V gave up 2 bases and J gave up 0 bases, with 13 bases separating them. CDR3 size: 15 residues. Here the CDR3 reads CAWSKGGSMNTEAFF. CDR3 bases: TGTGCCTGGAGTAAGGGGGGTTCGATGAACACTGAAGCTTTCTTT.

DNA of the CDR3: TGCATGGCCGGTGGGGAGAATGAAGGAGGCTACACCTTC. It encodes CMAGGENEGGYTF. This rearrangement joins TRBV29-1 to TRBJ1-2; D remains unclear. The CDR3 contains 13 residues. Germline lookup yields CDR1 SQVTM and CDR2 ANQGSEA.

V and J are TRBV30 and TRBJ2-6; no firm D call. With 0 bases removed from V and 3 bases from J, the gap between germline ends came to 0 bases. Per the germline V gene, CDR1 is GTSNPN and CDR2 is SVGIG (reference sequence). The CDR3 is 12 amino acids. DNA of the CDR3: TGTGCCTGGAGTGTTGGGGCCAACGTCCTGACTTTC. This encodes CAWSVGANVLTF. Supplemented by reference TRBV30 and TRBJ2-6, the full variable domain reads SQTIHQWPATLVQPVGSPLSLECTVEGTSNPNLYWYRQAAGRGLQLLFYSVGIGQISSEVPQNLSASRPQDRQFILSSKKLLLSDSGFYLCAWSVGANVLTFGAGSRLTVL.

The J gene is TRBJ2-3, the V gene TRBV25-1, with 9 positions matching TRBD2. Germline assignment: CDR1 MGHDK and CDR2 SYGVNS. After removal of 3 bases from V and 8 bases from J, the junction contained 12 bases not matched to a gene. This CDR3 spans 16 amino acids. In DNA, the CDR3 is TGTGCCAGCAGTGATGGGGCGGGGGGGCAAGGCGCTACGCAGTATTTT. It is translated as CASSDGAGGQGATQYF.

This clone was detected only once. The gene calls are TRBV6-5 and TRBJ2-5, with D possibly TRBD2 on 7 matching bases. The germline CDR1 and CDR2 sequences are MNHEY and SVGAGI. CDR3 length equals 15 residues. Trimming took off 5 bases at V and 5 bases at J, with 18 bases between the two ends. CDR3 DNA sequence: TGTGCCAGCAGTAGAACAGGGAGGGAGATGGAGACCCAGTACTTC. Protein product: CASSRTGREMETQYF.

The genes are TRBV7-6 and TRBJ1-1; D remains unclear. V lost 1 base to trimming and J lost 1 base, with 7 bases between them. The germline gives CDR1 SGHVS, CDR2 FNYEAQ. CDR3 length equals 14 residues. CDR3 nucleotides: TGTGCCAGCAGCTTAGGGGAGACGAACACTGAAGCTTTCTTT. Amino acids: CASSLGETNTEAFF.

The gene calls are TRBV19 and TRBJ1-1; D call uncertain. The germline V and J ends were trimmed by 4 bases and 1 base, with 4 bases remaining between them. The V gene's germline CDR1 is LNHDA and CDR2 SQIVND (reference sequence). The CDR3 is 12 residues long. The CDR3 nucleotides are TGTGCCAGTAGTAGGTGGAACACTGAAGCTTTCTTT. It specifies CASSRWNTEAFF.

The chain links TRBV11-2 to TRBJ2-7; D is undetermined. Germline CDR1 is SGHAT and CDR2 is FQNNGV. Between the trimmed V and J ends, which lost 1 base and 1 base, there was a span of 8 bases. The CDR3 has 14 amino acids. This CDR3 is CASSLAEESYEQYF. In DNA form, the CDR3 reads TGTGCCAGCAGCTTAGCTGAGGAGTCCTACGAGCAGTACTTC.

The chain combines TRBV28 with TRBJ2-1; a weak D match, TRBD1 (5 bases). Germline V lookup: CDR1 MDHEN, CDR2 SYDVKM. The CDR3 covers 15 residues. V lost 1 base to trimming and J lost 0 bases, with 7 bases between them. As DNA, the CDR3 is TGTGCCAGCAGTTTATTCACAGGCTCCTACAATGAGCAGTTCTTC. It codes for CASSLFTGSYNEQFF.

The chain is built from TRBV19 and TRBJ2-7; no clear D. Germline values: CDR1 LNHDA, CDR2 SQIVND (reference sequence). Between the trimmed V and J ends, which lost 3 bases and 3 bases, there was a span of 9 bases. The CDR3 sequence is 13 residues long. CDR3 amino acids: CASSITVLYEQYF. In DNA form, the CDR3 reads TGTGCCAGTAGTATTACGGTCCTCTACGAGCAGTACTTC.

The chain links TRBV21-1 to TRBJ1-5; the table's D call of TRBD1 was not tested on the DNA. TRBV21-1 is termed a pseudogene. The CDR3 runs to 16 residues. CDR3 in amino acids: CASSLRGSRRNQPQHF. CDR3 in DNA: TGTGCCAGCAGCCTCAGGGGCAGTAGGCGGAATCAGCCCCAGCATTTT.

V is TRBV5-1 and J is TRBJ2-7; D might be TRBD2 (6 bases). Trimming pared 4 bases from V and 4 bases from J, leaving 15 bases between. The CDR3 is 14 residues long. Germline V gene lookup returns CDR1 SGHRS and CDR2 YFSETQ. The CDR3, as DNA: TGCGCCAGCAGCCCACCGGGGACTGGGTACGAGCAGTACTTC. It yields the protein CASSPPGTGYEQYF.

The V call is TRBV6-1, the J call TRBJ1-5; 12 bases are shared with TRBD1. Germline CDR1 reads MNHNS; CDR2 reads SASEGT. With V trimmed by 5 bases and J by 4 bases, 3 bases remained unmatched. The CDR3 extends over 15 amino acids. Here the CDR3 DNA reads TGTGCCAGCAGTCCGGGACAGGGGGCAAATCAGCCCCAGCATTTT. Its protein product is CASSPGQGANQPQHF.

The chain joins TRBV30 to TRBJ1-5; the D is unclear. Per the germline V gene, CDR1 is GTSNPN and CDR2 is SVGIG (reference sequence). Deletions cut 2 bases from V and 0 bases from J, with 5 bases between. The CDR3 runs to 13 residues. DNA of the CDR3: TGTGCCTGGAGTATAGATAGCAATCAGCCCCAGCATTTT. It translates to CAWSIDSNQPQHF.

The chain joins TRBV5-1 to TRBJ2-1; TRBD2 matches at 7 bases. Germline loops: CDR1 SGHRS, CDR2 YFSETQ. Germline trimming cut 4 bases from V and 3 bases from J; bases unmatched to any gene: 10. The CDR3 loop spans 16 amino acids. The CDR3 bases are TGCGCCAGCAGCCTATCCATCGGGGAGGGCTACAATGAGCAGTTCTTC. It specifies CASSLSIGEGYNEQFF.

The V and J genes are TRBV28 and TRBJ1-2; 7 nucleotides match TRBD1. Germline CDR1 MDHEN, CDR2 SYDVKM. This CDR3 has 15 amino acids. V shed 4 bases, J shed 7 bases, and the junction held 12 bases outside the gene matches. The CDR3 nucleotides are TGTGCCAGCAGTTGGGGAGGAGGGGGCGTCTCTGGCTACACCTTC. Residues: CASSWGGGGVSGYTF.

The chain joins TRBV9 to TRBJ2-1; D is possibly TRBD1 (5 bases). Germline lookup yields CDR1 SGDLS and CDR2 YYNGEE. The CDR3 totals 16 residues. V was pared by 0 bases and J by 6 bases, with 16 bases between. The CDR3 DNA reads TGTGCCAGCAGCGTAGCCAGCCTCCCTAGGGGCAATGAGCAGTTCTTC. It is translated as CASSVASLPRGNEQFF.

This clone was observed a few times. This chain connects TRBV20-1 to TRBJ2-1, with no clear D. V was trimmed by 2 bases and J by 7 bases, leaving 3 bases between them. CDR3 length: 10 residues. Germline V gives CDR1 DFQATT, CDR2 SNEGSKA (reference sequence). This CDR3 is CSARRNEQFF. Written as DNA, the CDR3 is TGCAGTGCTAGACGAAATGAGCAGTTCTTC.

The J gene is TRBJ1-2, the V gene TRBV6-1; D perhaps matches TRBD1 (5 bases). V was pared by 3 bases and J by 7 bases, with 9 bases between. The CDR3 has 12 amino acids. In germline, CDR1 is MNHNS, CDR2 SASEGT. The CDR3 protein is CASSDQRGGYTF. Here the CDR3 DNA reads TGTGCCAGCAGTGATCAGAGGGGTGGCTACACCTTC.

The chain links TRBV2 to TRBJ1-2; D is ambiguous. Germline V gives CDR1 SNHLY, CDR2 FYNNEI. V lost 7 bases and J 4 bases, leaving 10 bases between the germline ends. The length of the CDR3 is 12 residues. The CDR3 here is CASIWGFYGYTF. CDR3 nucleotides: TGTGCCAGCATTTGGGGATTCTATGGCTACACCTTC.

The chain combines TRBV19 with TRBJ1-5; TRBD1 aligns across 9 bases. Germline CDR1 is LNHDA and CDR2 is SQIVND (reference sequence). Losses at the gene ends were 6 bases for V and 7 bases for J; bases not matched to a gene: 7. CDR3 length equals 14 residues. The CDR3 protein is CASRAGTGSQPQHF. DNA of the CDR3: TGTGCCAGTAGAGCCGGGACAGGGTCCCAGCCCCAGCATTTT. Supplemented by reference TRBV19 and TRBJ1-5, the full variable domain reads DGGITQSPKYLFRKEGQNVTLSCEQNLNHDAMYWYRQDPGQGLRLIYYSQIVNDFQKGDIAEGYSVSREKKESFPLTVTSAQKNPTAFYLCASRAGTGSQPQHFGDGTRLSIL.